This T cell receptor (beta chain) was found in a study of blood T cell repertoires in COVID-19. Study summary: COVID-19 samples from acute and convalescent phases originated in the United States, Italy and Spain.

Germline-derived CDR1 and CDR2 are PRHDT and FYEKMQ (reference sequence). The CDR3 is 16 residues long. Losses at the gene ends were 6 bases for V and 5 bases for J; bases not matched to a gene: 11. Profiled with immunoSEQ multiplex PCR; TCRdb holds only in-frame clones, not every one. The data contain 150,000 to 200,000 clones, over 80% of them seen just once; the ten biggest clones take up more than 5%. This rearrangement joins TRBV13 to TRBJ2-1, with 9 bases that match TRBD1. The sequence derives from a woman in her 30s with acute or convalescent COVID-19. The sequencing input was peripheral blood. CDR3 DNA sequence: TGTGCCAGCAGACACCTCCGGGACAGGGACCACAATGAGCAGTTCTTC. This translates into CASRHLRDRDHNEQFF.